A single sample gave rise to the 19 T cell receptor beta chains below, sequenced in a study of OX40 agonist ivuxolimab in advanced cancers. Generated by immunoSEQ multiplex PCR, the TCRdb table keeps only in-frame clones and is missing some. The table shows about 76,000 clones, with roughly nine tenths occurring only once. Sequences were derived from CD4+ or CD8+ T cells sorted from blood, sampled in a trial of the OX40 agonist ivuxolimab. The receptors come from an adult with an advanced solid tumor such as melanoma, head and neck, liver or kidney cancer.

In DNA, the CDR3 is TGCGCCAGCAGCCAAGATGTCGGACGACCCTACGAGCAGTACTTC. Its protein product is CASSQDVGRPYEQYF. The chain is built from TRBV4-1 and TRBJ2-7; D remains ambiguous. The CDR3 is 15 residues long. V lost 0 bases and J lost 2, with 11 bases in between. CDR1 MGHRA and CDR2 YSYEKL come from the germline V gene.

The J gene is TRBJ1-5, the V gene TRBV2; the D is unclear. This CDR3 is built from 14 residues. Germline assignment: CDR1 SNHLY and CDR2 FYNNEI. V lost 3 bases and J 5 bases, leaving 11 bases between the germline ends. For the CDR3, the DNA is TGTGCCAGCAGTGACTGGGTGCCGGATCAGCCCCAGCATTTT. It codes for CASSDWVPDQPQHF.

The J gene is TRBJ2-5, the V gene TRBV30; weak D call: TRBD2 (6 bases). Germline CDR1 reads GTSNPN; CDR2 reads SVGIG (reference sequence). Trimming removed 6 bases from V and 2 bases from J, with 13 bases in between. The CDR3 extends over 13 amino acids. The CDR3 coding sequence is TGTGCCTGCCAATATGGAGGGCAAGAGACCCAGTACTTC. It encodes CACQYGGQETQYF.

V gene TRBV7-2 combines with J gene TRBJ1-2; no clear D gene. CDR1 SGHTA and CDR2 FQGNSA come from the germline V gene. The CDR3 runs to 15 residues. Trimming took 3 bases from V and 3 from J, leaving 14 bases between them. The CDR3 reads CASSLVAVSDYGYTF. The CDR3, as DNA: TGTGCCAGCAGCTTGGTCGCGGTTAGTGACTATGGCTACACCTTC.

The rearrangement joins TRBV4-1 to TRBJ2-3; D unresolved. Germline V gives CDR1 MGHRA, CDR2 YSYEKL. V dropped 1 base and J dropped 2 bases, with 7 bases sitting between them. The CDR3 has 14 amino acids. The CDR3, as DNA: TGCGCCAGCAGCCAAGGGTATATCACAGATACGCAGTATTTT. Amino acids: CASSQGYITDTQYF.

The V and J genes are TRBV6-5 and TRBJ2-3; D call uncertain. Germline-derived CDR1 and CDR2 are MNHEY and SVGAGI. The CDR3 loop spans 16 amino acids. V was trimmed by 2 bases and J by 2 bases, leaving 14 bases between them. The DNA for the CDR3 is TGTGCCAGCAGTTACCTCGGACCCTCCTACACAGATACGCAGTATTTT. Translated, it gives CASSYLGPSYTDTQYF.

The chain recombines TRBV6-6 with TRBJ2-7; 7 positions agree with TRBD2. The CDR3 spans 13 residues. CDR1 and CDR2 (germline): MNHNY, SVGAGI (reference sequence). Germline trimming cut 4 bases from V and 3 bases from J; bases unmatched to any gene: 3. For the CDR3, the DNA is TGTGCCAGCAGTTGGGGACTATTCTACGAGCAGTACTTC. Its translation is CASSWGLFYEQYF.

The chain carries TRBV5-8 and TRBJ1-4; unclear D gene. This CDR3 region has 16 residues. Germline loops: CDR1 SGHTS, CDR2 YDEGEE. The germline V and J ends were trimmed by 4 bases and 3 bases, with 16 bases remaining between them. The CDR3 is CASSPDTVLPNEKLFF. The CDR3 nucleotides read TGTGCCAGCAGCCCAGACACAGTTCTACCTAATGAAAAACTGTTTTTT.

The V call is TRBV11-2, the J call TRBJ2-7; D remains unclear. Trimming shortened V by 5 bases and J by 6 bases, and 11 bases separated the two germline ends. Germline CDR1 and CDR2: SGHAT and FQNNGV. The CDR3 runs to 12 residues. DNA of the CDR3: TGTGCCAGCAGCCCAGCCGTCCTCGAGCAGTACTTC. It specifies CASSPAVLEQYF.

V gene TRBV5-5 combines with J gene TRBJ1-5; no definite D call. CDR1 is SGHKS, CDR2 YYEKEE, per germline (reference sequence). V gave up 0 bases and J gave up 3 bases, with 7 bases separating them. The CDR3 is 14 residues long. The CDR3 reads CASSLDPFNQPQHF. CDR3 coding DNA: TGTGCCAGCAGCTTGGACCCCTTCAATCAGCCCCAGCATTTT.

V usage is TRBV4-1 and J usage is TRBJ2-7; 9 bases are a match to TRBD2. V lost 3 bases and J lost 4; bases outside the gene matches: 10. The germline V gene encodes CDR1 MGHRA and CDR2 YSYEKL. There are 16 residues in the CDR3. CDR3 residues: CASSQKEAGGLYEQYF. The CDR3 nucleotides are TGCGCCAGCAGCCAGAAGGAAGCGGGAGGTTTATACGAGCAGTACTTC.

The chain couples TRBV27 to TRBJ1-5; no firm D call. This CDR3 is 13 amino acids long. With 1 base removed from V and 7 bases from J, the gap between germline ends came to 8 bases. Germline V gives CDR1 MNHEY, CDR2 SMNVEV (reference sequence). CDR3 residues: CASSLLIGQPQHF. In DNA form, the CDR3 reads TGTGCCAGCAGTTTATTGATAGGGCAGCCCCAGCATTTT.

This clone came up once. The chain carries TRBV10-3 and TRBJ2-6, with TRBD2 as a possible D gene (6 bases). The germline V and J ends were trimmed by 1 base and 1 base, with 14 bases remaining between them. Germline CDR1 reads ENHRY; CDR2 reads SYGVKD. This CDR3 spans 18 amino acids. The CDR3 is CAISEWTNGGSGANVLTF. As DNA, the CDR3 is TGTGCCATCAGTGAGTGGACCAACGGAGGGTCTGGGGCCAACGTCCTGACTTTC.

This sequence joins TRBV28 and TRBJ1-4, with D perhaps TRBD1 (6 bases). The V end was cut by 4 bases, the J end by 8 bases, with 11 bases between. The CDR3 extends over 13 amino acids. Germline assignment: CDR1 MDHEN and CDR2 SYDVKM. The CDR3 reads CASSSQGNEKLFF. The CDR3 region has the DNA TGTGCCAGCAGTTCCCAGGGGAACGAAAAACTGTTTTTT. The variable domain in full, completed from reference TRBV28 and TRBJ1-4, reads DVKVTQSSRYLVKRTGEKVFLECVQDMDHENMFWYRQDPGLGLRLIYFSYDVKMKEKGDIPEGYSVSREKKERFSLILESASTNQTSMYLCASSSQGNEKLFFGSGTQLSVL.

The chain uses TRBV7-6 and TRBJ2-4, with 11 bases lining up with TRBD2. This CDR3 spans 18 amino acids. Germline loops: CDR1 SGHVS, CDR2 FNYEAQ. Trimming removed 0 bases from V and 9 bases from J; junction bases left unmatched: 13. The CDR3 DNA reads TGTGCCAGCAGCTTAGCGGGGGTAGCGGGAGGGCCGTCCGGCATTCAGTACTTC. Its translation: CASSLAGVAGGPSGIQYF.

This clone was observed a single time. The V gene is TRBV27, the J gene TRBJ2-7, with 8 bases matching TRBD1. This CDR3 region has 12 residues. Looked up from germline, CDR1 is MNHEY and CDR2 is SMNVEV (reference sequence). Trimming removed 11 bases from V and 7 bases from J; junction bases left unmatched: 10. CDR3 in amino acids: CASGQGAGEQYF. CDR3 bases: TGTGCCTCGGGGCAGGGGGCAGGGGAGCAGTACTTC.

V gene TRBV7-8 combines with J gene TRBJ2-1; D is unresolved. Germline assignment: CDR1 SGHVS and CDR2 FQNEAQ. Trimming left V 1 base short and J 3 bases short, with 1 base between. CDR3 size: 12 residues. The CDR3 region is CASSLGYNEQFF. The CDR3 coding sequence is TGTGCCAGCAGCTTAGGCTACAATGAGCAGTTCTTC.

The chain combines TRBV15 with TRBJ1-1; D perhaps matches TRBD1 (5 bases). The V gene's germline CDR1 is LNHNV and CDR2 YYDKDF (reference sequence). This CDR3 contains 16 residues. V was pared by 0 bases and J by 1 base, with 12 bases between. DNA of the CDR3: TGTGCCACCAGCAGAGATCCCGCAGGGAGGAACACTGAAGCTTTCTTT. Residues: CATSRDPAGRNTEAFF. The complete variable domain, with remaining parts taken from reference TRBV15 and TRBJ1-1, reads DAMVIQNPRYQVTQFGKPVTLSCSQTLNHNVMYWYQQKSSQAPKLLFHYYDKDFNNEADTPDNFQSRRPNTSFCFLDIRSPGLGDTAMYLCATSRDPAGRNTEAFFGQGTRLTVV.

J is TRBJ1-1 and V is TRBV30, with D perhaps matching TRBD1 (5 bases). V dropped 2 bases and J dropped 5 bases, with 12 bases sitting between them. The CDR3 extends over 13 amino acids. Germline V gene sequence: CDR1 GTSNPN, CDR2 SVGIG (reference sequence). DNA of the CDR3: TGTGCCTGGAGTACGACAGTTAAGACTGAAGCTTTCTTT. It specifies CAWSTTVKTEAFF.